The TCR beta chain described here comes from a study of cytomegalovirus exposure and HLA in healthy donors. Study findings and constraints: CMV antigen specificity was confirmed in vitro for a few CMV-associated chains. 164 TCR beta chains were listed as cytomegalovirus-associated. Rarity characterized most TCR sequences, yet some public TCRs appeared in many donors.

The donors were in the roughly 120-subject validation cohort, distinct from the roughly 720-subject first cohort. Clones were sequenced by immunoSEQ multiplex PCR, and TCRdb holds only the in-frame ones, with some missing. This sample carries some 130,000 clones, roughly nine tenths of them seen once, and the ten largest clones take over 1%. As concerns this clone: Its antigen is not identified.

From germline, CDR1 is MRHNA and CDR2 SNTAGT. CDR3 length: 17 residues. Deletions cut 0 bases from V and 3 bases from J, with 14 bases between. The specimen sequenced was PBMCs. The receptor's source is a young woman in good health and CMV-seronegative. The chain couples TRBV6-4 to TRBJ1-4; D gene ambiguous. This CDR3 reads CASSDSAGSRANEKLFF. The CDR3 nucleotides are TGTGCCAGCAGTGACTCCGCAGGTTCGAGGGCTAATGAAAAACTGTTTTTT.